This T cell receptor (beta chain) was documented in a study of Ad26.COV2.S vaccination and SARS-CoV-2 variants (dated by TCRdb to the early 2020s). Notes on the research overall: Donors in the vaccine arm were drawn from COV1001, a phase I-IIa trial of Ad26.COV2.S in healthy adults that was multicentre, randomized, double-blind and placebo-controlled. Ad26.COV2.S was administered intramuscularly at a dose of 5x10^10 or 1x10^11 viral particles, either as one shot or as two shots given 56 days apart. The specificity and breadth of SARS-CoV-2-reactive T cell receptors after Ad26.COV2.S vaccination were assessed by TCRbeta repertoire sequencing. A total of 32 samples were included in the TCR-sequenced set, comprising around 19 Ad26.COV2.S vaccine recipients, 5 placebo recipients and 8 SARS-CoV-2 convalescent individuals. Trial participants were randomized into five groups of five: low-dose or high-dose Ad26.COV2.S given once or twice, or placebo on both occasions. Throughout the experiments and outcome assessment, investigators stayed blinded to trial group allocation. Overall results and qualifications from the work: According to the authors, total T cell responses may have been underestimated by the TCR breadth and depth analyses. After vaccination, spike-specific CD8+ and CD4+ T cell responses were reported to show substantial breadth. Vaccine and placebo recipients had comparable non-spike TCR breadth, which fits with the vaccine containing only spike. The study was not powered for comparison of responses between vaccine doses or regimens. Spike-specific TCR breadth was higher in Ad26.COV2.S recipients than in placebo recipients (P = 0.0014).

As to this clone: Its antigen is still unknown. No quality values exist for individual bases; no much larger clone is one base distant.

Deletion took 4 bases off V and 1 base off J, with a span of 14 bases between the germline ends. The CDR3 holds 15 amino acids from the cysteine to the phenylalanine. Only the CDR3 region is kept as DNA, spanning 45 bases read in frame from base 1. Reading the germline V gene (reference sequence) gives CDR1 SGHNT and CDR2 YYREEE. In the paper's terms, the treatment or condition label means: roughly 18 received Ad26.COV2.S at low or high dose, single or two shots; about 5 received placebo; per-sample allocation not given. Repertoires of vaccine and placebo recipients were sequenced from samples collected on day 63 after the first injection. Between 29 July and 7 August 2020, Cohort 1b enrolled around 25 adults aged 18-55 years at one site in Boston, USA. As a vaccine, Ad26.COV2.S was a replication-incompetent adenovirus type 26 vector that expressed a prefusion-stabilized SARS-CoV-2 spike protein derived from the original Wuhan strain.

The immunoSEQ Assay was the method used to sequence TCRbeta CDR3 regions. After extraction, genomic DNA underwent amplification by bias-controlled multiplex PCR, followed by high-throughput sequencing. From the authors' description of their analysis: To quantify the absolute abundance of every unique TCRbeta CDR3 region, sequences were collapsed and filtered. T cell fraction was estimated by normalizing TCRbeta template counts to usable DNA, with usable DNA measured through amplification of reference genes found in all nucleated cells. Repertoire TCRs were annotated as SARS-CoV-2-specific when V gene, CDR3 amino acid sequence and J gene were exactly matched to a known reactive TCR set. The reference SARS-CoV-2 TCR set was obtained from MIRA and was filtered for enrichment in COVID-19-positive ImmuneCODE repertoires, whereby public or cross-reactive TCRs were removed. Based on the MIRA antigens, annotated TCRs were further analysed at the level of specific ORF or position within ORF. Depth was the summed frequency of annotated unique rearrangements, while breadth was defined as annotated unique rearrangements over total unique productive rearrangements. Two-sided Wilcoxon rank-sum tests were applied when comparing TCR breadth between groups. TCRdb limited this immuneACCESS table to in-frame rearrangements with V and J called. A share of clones is missing; checked studies link under half to unresolved V genes, and the rest is unexplained. V, J and clone size derive from that table, while D and trimming were established from the DNA sequence. Within this sample are about 680,000 clones, with roughly 90% of them counted one time only. The top ten constitute roughly 1.5% of the sample.

The sequencing used peripheral blood, collected in a trial of Ad26.COV2.S vaccine versus placebo. The V gene is TRBV5-4 and the J gene is TRBJ2-5; no D segment can be confidently identified. The receptor was derived from a person between 18 and 65 years old who received the Ad26.COV2.S COVID-19 vaccine or a placebo. The CDR3 amino acid sequence is: CASSITGPAQETQYF. The sequenced DNA is TGTGCCAGCAGCATCACCGGACCCGCCCAAGAGACCCAGTACTTC.